The 28 T cell receptor beta chains given below trace back to one sample, sequenced in a study of blood T cell repertoires in COVID-19. Measured with immunoSEQ multiplex PCR; TCRdb has only the in-frame clones, and not every one. The top ten hold roughly a fifth of the sample, which has about 150,000 clones, 65% to 85% seen once. Sequencing input: peripheral blood. These receptor sequences come from a woman in her 70s who had recovered from COVID-19.

The chain carries TRBV7-9 and TRBJ2-2; D is undetermined. Germline V gene sequence: CDR1 SEHNR, CDR2 FQNEAQ (reference sequence). Deletions cut 5 bases from V and 6 bases from J, with 10 bases between. This CDR3 has 13 residues. CDR3 protein: CASSPSQSGELFF. CDR3 nucleotides: TGTGCCAGCAGCCCCAGTCAGTCCGGGGAGCTGTTTTTT.

The chain employs TRBV7-2 and TRBJ2-5, with D possibly being TRBD1 (6 bases). The CDR3 is 15 residues long. V was shortened by 5 bases and J by 3 bases, with 16 bases between the two germline ends. Germline V CDR1 and CDR2: SGHTA, FQGNSA. The CDR3 DNA follows: TGTGCCAGCAGCCCGCCCGGGACACCTAAAGAGACCCAGTACTTC. Encoded protein: CASSPPGTPKETQYF.

J is TRBJ1-2 and V is TRBV30; TRBD1 might be the D (5 bases). This CDR3 is built from 16 residues. Looked up from germline, CDR1 is GTSNPN and CDR2 is SVGIG (reference sequence). Trimming shortened V by 0 bases and J by 4 bases, and 18 bases separated the two germline ends. The CDR3 protein is CAWSVRGDGDPYGYTF. The CDR3 coding sequence is TGTGCCTGGAGTGTACGGGGGGACGGAGACCCCTATGGCTACACCTTC.

The CDR3 region is CAWGTGSGSTKQYF. CDR3 nucleotide sequence: TGTGCCTGGGGAACGGGTAGCGGGTCTACGAAGCAGTACTTC. The V gene is TRBV30, the J gene TRBJ2-7; 7 positions match TRBD2. CDR1 and CDR2 from the germline V gene are GTSNPN and SVGIG (reference sequence). The CDR3 loop spans 14 amino acids. V trimming: 5 bases; J trimming: 8 bases; junction bases outside the gene matches: 15.

This chain uses TRBV7-2 with TRBJ2-1, with D uncertain. CDR1 is SGHTA and CDR2 is FQGNSA in the germline V gene. Deletions cut 5 bases from V and 10 bases from J, with 12 bases between. The CDR3 length is 12 residues. CDR3 coding DNA: TGTGCCAGCAGCGAAACAACCGGGGAGCAGTTCTTC. This codes for CASSETTGEQFF.

The chain recombines TRBV7-3 with TRBJ2-3; D is uncertain. Germline CDR1 SGHTA, CDR2 FQGTGA. This CDR3 is 15 amino acids long. Trimming removed 2 bases from V and 0 bases from J, with 9 bases in between. The CDR3 coding sequence is TGTGCCAGCAGCTTAGGGCCGGATAGCACAGATACGCAGTATTTT. Translating it yields CASSLGPDSTDTQYF.

This sequence joins TRBV6-6 and TRBJ2-1; the match to TRBD2 covers 7 bases. The CDR3 spans 15 residues. V trimming: 6 bases; J trimming: 5 bases; junction bases outside the gene matches: 10. From germline, CDR1 is MNHNY and CDR2 SVGAGI (reference sequence). CDR3 residues: CASSYQTSQHNEQFF. The CDR3 nucleotides read TGTGCCAGCAGCTACCAGACTAGCCAACACAATGAGCAGTTCTTC.

The V and J genes are TRBV10-3 and TRBJ2-7, with D maybe TRBD2 (5 bases). Germline V gene lookup returns CDR1 ENHRY and CDR2 SYGVKD. V shed 2 bases and J shed 1 base, with 12 bases lying between them. The CDR3 has 15 amino acids. The CDR3 bases are TGTGCCATCAGTGAGCGGGCCGGGGATTCCTACGAGCAGTACTTC. It yields the protein CAISERAGDSYEQYF.

CDR3 in DNA: TGTGCCAGCAGCCTGGGGGCGCACAGAGATCGGAACACTGAAGCTTTCTTT. Translated: CASSLGAHRDRNTEAFF. V gene TRBV9 combines with J gene TRBJ1-1; a weak D match, TRBD1 (6 bases). This CDR3 spans 17 amino acids. V was pared by 4 bases and J by 1 base, with 20 bases between. Germline V lookup: CDR1 SGDLS, CDR2 YYNGEE.

This clone was detected only once. The chain is built from TRBV5-1 and TRBJ2-7, with D possibly being TRBD1 (6 bases). Deletions cut 1 base from V and 1 base from J, with 12 bases between. CDR3 length equals 15 residues. Per the germline V gene, CDR1 is SGHRS and CDR2 is YFSETQ. CDR3: CASSLSRGFSYEQYF. The CDR3 coding sequence is TGCGCCAGCAGCTTGTCCAGGGGTTTTTCCTACGAGCAGTACTTC.

The genes are TRBV18 and TRBJ1-4; perhaps TRBD1 as D (6 bases). Germline V gene sequence: CDR1 KGHSH, CDR2 LQKENI. This CDR3 comprises 17 residues. Trimming removed 0 bases at V and 2 bases at J, with 13 bases between. This chain's CDR3 is CASSPPSYQGTNEKLFF. In nucleotides, the CDR3 is TGTGCCAGCTCACCACCGAGTTATCAGGGGACTAATGAAAAACTGTTTTTT.

V gene TRBV5-1 combines with J gene TRBJ2-5; D not resolved. The CDR3 is made up of 13 amino acids. Per germline, CDR1 SGHRS and CDR2 YFSETQ. The V end was cut by 0 bases, the J end by 1 base, with 4 bases between. CDR3 loop: CASSLAPQETQYF. As DNA, the CDR3 is TGCGCCAGCAGCTTGGCTCCCCAAGAGACCCAGTACTTC.

Regarding this clone: Being one base from a much bigger clone, this may be a read error. This rearrangement joins TRBV5-8 to TRBJ1-1; the match to TRBD1 covers 7 bases. Per germline, CDR1 SGHTS and CDR2 YDEGEE. This CDR3 contains 13 residues. The trim removed 4 bases at V and 1 base at J, leaving 1 base unmatched. The CDR3 sequence: CASSPGGNTEAFF. As DNA, the CDR3 is TGTGCCAGCAGCCCAGGGGGGAACACTGAAGCTTTCTTT.

The chain joins TRBV30 to TRBJ2-7; D unresolved. The CDR3 has 12 amino acids. The V and J ends lost 1 base and 3 bases respectively, with 7 bases between them. Looked up from germline, CDR1 is GTSNPN and CDR2 is SVGIG (reference sequence). The CDR3 DNA reads TGTGCCTGGAGTGGAGTTGGCTACGAGCAGTACTTC. It translates to CAWSGVGYEQYF.

V is TRBV18 and J is TRBJ1-2; 7 nucleotides agree with TRBD1. With 3 bases clipped from V and 4 bases from J, the junction kept 11 bases outside the gene matches. Germline CDR1 and CDR2: KGHSH and LQKENI. The CDR3 consists of 16 residues. CDR3 nucleotide sequence: TGTGCCAGCTCACCCAGCCCGGACAGGTCCAGCTATGGCTACACCTTC. Its protein product is CASSPSPDRSSYGYTF.

The J gene is TRBJ1-2, the V gene TRBV2, with D hard to call. V lost 2 bases to trimming and J lost 8 bases, with 18 bases between them. Germline CDR1 and CDR2: SNHLY and FYNNEI. This CDR3 contains 15 residues. Here the CDR3 reads CASSESRAWGSGYTF. The DNA for the CDR3 is TGTGCCAGCAGTGAATCGAGGGCGTGGGGTTCCGGCTACACCTTC.

This chain joins TRBV9 and TRBJ1-3; D is possibly TRBD1 (6 bases). Trimming took 9 bases from V and 0 from J, leaving 10 bases between them. This CDR3 contains 13 residues. Germline assignment: CDR1 SGDLS and CDR2 YYNGEE. The CDR3, as DNA: TGTGCCACCCAGGGGAGCTCTGGAAACACCATATATTTT. Translating it yields CATQGSSGNTIYF.

The chain employs TRBV7-9 and TRBJ2-5; perhaps TRBD2 as D (6 bases). This CDR3 region has 14 residues. V dropped 7 bases and J dropped 9 bases, with 21 bases sitting between them. CDR1 is SEHNR, CDR2 FQNEAQ, per germline (reference sequence). The CDR3 nucleotides read TGTGCCAGCAACCCCGGGCGGGGCCTCGAGGCCCAGTACTTC. Translation: CASNPGRGLEAQYF.

The CDR3: CASSPRQGGSPLHF. The DNA for the CDR3 is TGTGCCAGCAGTCCCCGACAGGGTGGTTCACCCCTCCACTTT. The chain has TRBV27 and TRBJ1-6; TRBD1 agrees at 7 bases. The CDR3 sequence is 14 residues long. Germline V CDR1 and CDR2: MNHEY, SMNVEV (reference sequence). V lost 5 bases to trimming and J lost 9 bases; unmatched junction nucleotides: 7.

The V gene is TRBV29-1, the J gene TRBJ2-3; 8 bases line up with TRBD2. Germline-derived CDR1 and CDR2 are SQVTM and ANQGSEA. With 6 bases clipped from V and 3 bases from J, the junction kept 17 bases outside the gene matches. The CDR3 consists of 17 residues. CDR3 DNA: TGCAGCGTGGAGCGGGAGTGGAGTGGGTCGGGGACAGATACGCAGTATTTT. Amino acids: CSVEREWSGSGTDTQYF.

The chain uses TRBV24-1 and TRBJ2-3; D is unclear. V was trimmed by 6 bases and J by 2 bases, leaving 11 bases between them. Germline CDR1 reads KGHDR; CDR2 reads SFDVKD. There are 14 residues in the CDR3. CDR3 protein: CATSQSRFTDTQYF. DNA for the CDR3: TGTGCCACCAGTCAGAGCAGGTTCACAGATACGCAGTATTTT.

The rearrangement joins TRBV2 to TRBJ1-4; TRBD1 is a possible D gene (5 bases). Trimming took off 1 base at V and 2 bases at J, with 11 bases between the two ends. The CDR3 consists of 16 residues. Germline-derived CDR1 and CDR2 are SNHLY and FYNNEI. The CDR3, as DNA: TGTGCCAGCAGTGAAGAACGGGGGGGGACTAATGAAAAACTGTTTTTT. It encodes CASSEERGGTNEKLFF.

Turning to this clone: The same CDR3 arises from other DNA sequences in this sample as well. The chain carries TRBV5-5 and TRBJ1-4, with 11 positions matching TRBD1. In germline, CDR1 is SGHKS, CDR2 YYEKEE (reference sequence). V gave up 4 bases and J gave up 2 bases; unmatched junction bases: 10. The CDR3 covers 18 residues. The CDR3 coding sequence is TGTGCCAGCAGCCTCGGGACAGGGGGTCGAGGCACTAATGAAAAACTGTTTTTT. Translated: CASSLGTGGRGTNEKLFF.

The J gene is TRBJ2-7, the V gene TRBV3-1 (or the pseudogene TRBV3-2), with D tentatively TRBD1 (6 bases). Per germline, CDR1 LGHDT and CDR2 YNNKEL (reference sequence). This CDR3 has 15 residues. The V end lost 7 bases, the J end lost 1 base, and 17 bases lay between the germline ends. CDR3 amino acids: CASTHSRGLSYEQYF. As DNA, the CDR3 is TGTGCCAGCACCCACTCCAGGGGATTGTCCTACGAGCAGTACTTC.

The chain combines TRBV27 with TRBJ2-7, with D perhaps TRBD2 (6 bases). There are 15 residues in the CDR3. V lost 0 bases and J lost 0, with 9 bases in between. CDR1 MNHEY and CDR2 SMNVEV come from the germline V gene (reference sequence). The CDR3 bases are TGTGCCAGCAGTTTATCCCCTAGCGCCTCCTACGAGCAGTACTTC. The encoded protein is CASSLSPSASYEQYF.

The V gene is TRBV7-3, the J gene TRBJ2-3; D is undetermined. Germline V gives CDR1 SGHTA, CDR2 FQGTGA. This CDR3 has 15 residues. Trimming pared 5 bases from V and 1 base from J, leaving 13 bases between. The CDR3, as DNA: TGTGCCAGCAGCCCTGGATCCCGGGGCACAGATACGCAGTATTTT. Protein: CASSPGSRGTDTQYF.

The count of this clone is one. The CDR3 sequence: CASSKLNEQFF. Written as DNA, the CDR3 is TGTGCCAGCAGCAAACTAAATGAGCAGTTCTTC. This rearrangement joins TRBV21-1 to TRBJ2-1; TRBD2, the D gene given by the table, was not confirmed from the DNA. TRBV21-1 is noted as a pseudogene. The CDR3 spans 11 residues.

The V gene is TRBV27, the J gene TRBJ2-2; TRBD2 matches at 7 bases. Unmatched junction bases numbered 6, after V lost 6 bases and J lost 5 bases. The CDR3 totals 14 residues. Per germline, CDR1 MNHEY and CDR2 SMNVEV (reference sequence). The CDR3 protein is CASRTLGGTGELFF. As DNA, the CDR3 is TGTGCCAGCAGAACCTTGGGGGGGACCGGGGAGCTGTTTTTT.